This T cell receptor beta chain appears in the sequencing data of a study of tumor-infiltrating lymphocytes in primary liver carcinoma. For the study at large: Those sampled were patients whose primary liver carcinoma was treated by surgical resection.

This CDR3 has 14 residues. Germline V gives CDR1 SEHNR, CDR2 FQNEAQ (reference sequence). V was clipped by 0 bases and J by 1 base, with 7 bases between them. The authors made TCR beta cDNA from 400 to 550 ng total RNA with a constant-region primer. A slightly modified ARM-PCR protocol with three nested multiplex PCR rounds produced these TCR beta libraries. The first two PCR rounds, nine to ten cycles each, used TRBV1-TRBV30 forward primers and a C-beta reverse primer. MiXCR, run by TCRdb on the multiplex PCR reads, gives a single entry per CDR3 protein. Of 300,000 to 350,000 distinct CDR3 sequences listed, about three fifths were seen once; the top ten hold approximately 15%. Unsorted whole blood supplied the RNA, and germline DNA was extracted too. Patients were treatment-naive with chronic HBV infection. This clonotype has a handful of counts.

The sequenced material came from peripheral blood. This chain uses TRBV7-9 with TRBJ2-7; no firm D call. The receptor was derived from a young woman with primary liver carcinoma and hepatitis B virus infection. In DNA form, the CDR3 reads TGTGCCAGCAGCTTAGCGTCTCGGTCCTACGAGCAGTACTTC. It yields the protein CASSLASRSYEQYF.